The rows below give T cell receptor beta chains drawn from one sample of a study of T-cell reconstitution after alpha-beta-depleted transplantation in children. From the PCR reads, TCRdb called clonotypes with MiXCR, one entry per CDR3 protein. This table has roughly 220,000 distinct CDR3 sequences, approximately 9.8% appearing once. The sample consisted of PBMCs from the stem cell graft donor, taken from the stem cell graft. These receptors all come from a human donor who donated a stem cell graft to a child with SCID. CDR3s leave out the opening cysteine and the closing phenylalanine or tryptophan.

V gene	J gene	CDR3 protein
TRBV6-5	TRBJ1-5	ASSYGFAKTGPQH
TRBV5-1	TRBJ2-7	ASSFPGDYEQY
TRBV24-1	TRBJ1-5	ATSDTRTGDVPPQH
TRBV2	TRBJ1-2	ASTWTNPNYGYT
TRBV20-1	TRBJ1-2	SARKGHGANYGYT
TRBV20-1	TRBJ1-5	SARGDYNQPQH
TRBV10-3	TRBJ1-1	AISGQGYTEAF
TRBV25-1	TRBJ1-3	ASSESGTGNTIY
TRBV7-2	TRBJ2-5	ASGHSGRGWETQY
TRBV20-1	TRBJ1-5	SAAGTEDQPQH
TRBV9	TRBJ1-2	ASSVALDRQYGYT
TRBV3-1	TRBJ2-1	ASSQEAEDRVYNEQF
TRBV18	TRBJ2-2	ASSQDRVTGELF
TRBV4-1	TRBJ2-7	ASSQEEERNSPYEQY
TRBV3-1	TRBJ2-1	ASSMVPNEQF
TRBV2	TRBJ1-6	ASSGEVDSPLH
TRBV7-6	TRBJ2-7	ASSEQGYEQY
TRBV5-1	TRBJ2-3	ASSLRGPSTDTQY
TRBV7-9	TRBJ2-7	ASSPIYEQY
TRBV5-1	TRBJ1-1	ASSLVGGSLNTEAF
TRBV7-3	TRBJ2-1	ASSLTTGVSRVDEQF
TRBV6-5	TRBJ1-2	ASSYSYGGANYGYT
TRBV4-3	TRBJ1-5	ASSHIRQPQH
TRBV12-3/TRBV12-4	TRBJ1-6	ASRWTEYYNSPLH
TRBV11-1	TRBJ2-7	ASSPQFGQALY
TRBV29-1	TRBJ1-2	SVEDLGRTGYT
TRBV7-6	TRBJ1-6	ASSPGQINSPLH
TRBV20-1	TRBJ1-5	SARQGSQPQH
TRBV14	TRBJ2-2	ASSQDGGRRELF
TRBV7-9	TRBJ2-5	ASSPTMGPRFGEAQY
TRBV5-1	TRBJ2-3	ASLAGASTDTQY
TRBV5-6	TRBJ1-1	ASNLRGQFTEAF
TRBV29-1	TRBJ2-5	SGEGREEETQY
TRBV10-3	TRBJ2-4	AISERVDQNIQY
TRBV5-1	TRBJ2-3	ASSSTGVEDTQY
TRBV5-6	TRBJ1-1	ASSPPWLGGTEAF
TRBV5-1	TRBJ2-4	ACSLERRGAIQY
TRBV5-5	TRBJ2-5	ASSLVPGVGETQY
TRBV5-1	TRBJ2-7	ASSPTPDRGGYEQY
TRBV20-1	TRBJ1-2	SARQGGFTNYGYT
TRBV9	TRBJ2-3	ASSVEGEGRADTQY
TRBV6-1	TRBJ1-2	ASGRGGASSNYGYT
TRBV6-1	TRBJ2-1	ASSGSAGGRGSYNEQF
TRBV20-1	TRBJ2-3	SAEGWGDTQY
TRBV5-6	TRBJ2-4	ASSLWGPNIQY
TRBV4-1	TRBJ1-6	ASSQESPWGGSYNSPLH
TRBV20-1	TRBJ2-4	SGGGGGNIQY
TRBV7-9	TRBJ2-5	ASSLPTGVSEETQY
TRBV20-1	TRBJ2-1	SARVGGDYNEQF
TRBV29-1	TRBJ2-1	SVAALAAHNEQF
TRBV29-1	TRBJ1-4	SVEGWGSEKLF
TRBV12-3/TRBV12-4	TRBJ1-2	ASSLGLGGYGYT
TRBV2	TRBJ2-2	ASSRDRGHTGELF
TRBV20-1	TRBJ1-1	SARDVRRGSRNTEAF